A selection of T cell receptor beta chains follows, all from one sample in a study of cytomegalovirus exposure and HLA in healthy donors. Produced via immunoSEQ multiplex PCR; TCRdb's table is partial and in-frame only. The table lists some 84,000 clones, 63% of them singletons. The sequenced sample was PBMCs. These receptors were collected from a woman aged 35 to 49 in good health and CMV-seropositive. Each CDR3 is given with its conserved first and last residue. D genes are given only for firm matches. The size field is filled for only some rows; it gives once, few, many or a size class.

TRBV18	TRBJ1-5	.	.	CASSPGGGGDQPQHF	TGTGCCAGCTCACCAGGAGGCGGGGGGGATCAGCCCCAGCATTTT
TRBV27	TRBJ2-1	.	.	CASSRIGTPDYNEQFF	TGTGCCAGCAGTCGGATCGGGACTCCAGATTACAATGAGCAGTTCTTC
TRBV4-1	TRBJ1-1	TRBD1	.	CASRPQGGNTEAFF	TGCGCCAGCAGGCCCCAGGGGGGGAACACTGAAGCTTTCTTT
TRBV5-6	TRBJ2-1	.	.	CASSLDEYSNNEQFF	TGTGCCAGCAGCTTGGACGAGTATAGCAACAATGAGCAGTTCTTC
TRBV7-9	TRBJ1-1	.	.	CASRSTVDTEAFF	TGTGCCAGCAGGTCCACGGTGGACACTGAAGCTTTCTTT
TRBV14	TRBJ2-3	.	.	CASSQLQAGTDTQYF	TGTGCCAGCAGCCAATTACAGGCCGGCACAGATACGCAGTATTTT
TRBV18	TRBJ2-5	.	.	CASSPGQETQYF	TGTGCCAGCTCACCGGGCCAGGAGACCCAGTACTTC
TRBV28	TRBJ1-1	TRBD1	.	CASRRDRGLNTEAFF	TGTGCCAGCAGGCGGGACAGGGGGCTGAACACTGAAGCTTTCTTT
TRBV28	TRBJ1-1	.	few	CASSSRGSGMNTEAFF	TGTGCCAGCAGTTCGCGGGGTAGTGGGATGAACACTGAAGCTTTCTTT
TRBV18	TRBJ2-5	TRBD2	.	CASSPYSREGQETQYF	TGTGCCAGCTCACCTTACTCGAGGGAGGGCCAGGAGACCCAGTACTTC
TRBV7-2	TRBJ1-1	TRBD1	.	CASSAAGGNTEAFF	TGTGCCAGCAGCGCAGCAGGGGGCAACACTGAAGCTTTCTTT
TRBV6-6	TRBJ2-1	.	few	CASTNRDSSSYNEQFF	TGTGCCAGCACTAACCGGGACTCGAGCTCCTACAATGAGCAGTTCTTC
TRBV10-3	TRBJ1-2	TRBD1	.	CAISDWTGGDYGYTF	TGTGCCATCAGTGATTGGACAGGGGGGGACTATGGCTACACCTTC
TRBV27	TRBJ1-1	.	.	CASSFGRGTEAFF	TGTGCCAGCAGTTTTGGCCGAGGGACTGAAGCTTTCTTT
TRBV2	TRBJ2-1	TRBD2	once	CASGLAGVGNEQFF	TGTGCCAGTGGACTAGCGGGAGTAGGCAATGAGCAGTTCTTC
TRBV29-1	TRBJ1-2	TRBD1	.	CSVRGPRVYGYTF	TGCAGCGTCAGGGGGCCCAGAGTTTATGGCTACACCTTC
TRBV4-1	TRBJ2-3	TRBD2	.	CASSPLPYSGRAGDTQYF	TGCGCCAGCAGCCCACTTCCCTATAGCGGGAGGGCTGGGGATACGCAGTATTTT
TRBV6-1	TRBJ2-2	.	.	CASGLMTETGELFF	TGTGCCAGCGGACTCATGACGGAAACCGGGGAGCTGTTTTTT
TRBV7-9	TRBJ1-2	.	few	CASSLFPRGANYGYTF	TGTGCCAGCAGCTTATTTCCCAGGGGTGCTAACTATGGCTACACCTTC
TRBV11-2	TRBJ2-3	.	.	CASSLAGETDTQYF	TGTGCCAGCAGCTTAGCGGGGGAAACAGATACGCAGTATTTT